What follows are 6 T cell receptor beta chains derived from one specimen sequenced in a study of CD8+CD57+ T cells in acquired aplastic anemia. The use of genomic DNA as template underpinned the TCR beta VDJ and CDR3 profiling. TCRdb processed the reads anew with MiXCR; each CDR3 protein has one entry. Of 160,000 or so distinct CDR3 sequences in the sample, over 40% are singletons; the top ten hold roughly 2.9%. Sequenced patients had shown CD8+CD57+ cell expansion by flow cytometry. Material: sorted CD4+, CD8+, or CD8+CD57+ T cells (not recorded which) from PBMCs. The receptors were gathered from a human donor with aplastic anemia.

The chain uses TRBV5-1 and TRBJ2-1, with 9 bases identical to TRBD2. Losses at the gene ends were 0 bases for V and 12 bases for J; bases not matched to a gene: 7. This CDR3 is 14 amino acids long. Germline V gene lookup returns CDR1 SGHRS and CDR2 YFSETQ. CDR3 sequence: CASSLALAGSVQFF. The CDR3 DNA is TGCGCCAGCAGCTTGGCACTAGCGGGCAGCGTGCAGTTCTTC.

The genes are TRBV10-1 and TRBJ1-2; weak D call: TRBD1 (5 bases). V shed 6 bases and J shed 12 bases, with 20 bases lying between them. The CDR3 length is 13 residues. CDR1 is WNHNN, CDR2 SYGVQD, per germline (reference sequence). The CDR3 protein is CASRVEQARSHTF. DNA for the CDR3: TGCGCCAGCAGAGTGGAACAGGCTCGCAGCCACACCTTC.

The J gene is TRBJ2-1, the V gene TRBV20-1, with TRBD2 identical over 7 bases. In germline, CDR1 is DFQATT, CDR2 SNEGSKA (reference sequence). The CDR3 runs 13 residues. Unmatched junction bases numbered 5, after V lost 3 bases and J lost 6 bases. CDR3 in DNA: TGCAGTGCTAGCGTTCTAGCGGCCAATGAGCAGTTCTTC. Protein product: CSASVLAANEQFF.

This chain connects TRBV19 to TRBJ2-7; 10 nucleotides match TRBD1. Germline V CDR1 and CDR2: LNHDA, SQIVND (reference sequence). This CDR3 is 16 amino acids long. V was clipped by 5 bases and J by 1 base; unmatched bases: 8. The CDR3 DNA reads TGTGCCAGTAGTCCTCGGGACAGGGGAAGGTCCTACGAGCAGTACGTC. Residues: CASSPRDRGRSYEQYV.

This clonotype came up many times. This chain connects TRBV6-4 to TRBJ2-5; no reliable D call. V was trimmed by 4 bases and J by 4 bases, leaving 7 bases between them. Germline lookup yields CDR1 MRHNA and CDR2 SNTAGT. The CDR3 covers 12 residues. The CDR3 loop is CASSAKTETQYF. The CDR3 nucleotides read TGTGCCAGCAGTGCCAAGACAGAGACCCAGTACTTC.

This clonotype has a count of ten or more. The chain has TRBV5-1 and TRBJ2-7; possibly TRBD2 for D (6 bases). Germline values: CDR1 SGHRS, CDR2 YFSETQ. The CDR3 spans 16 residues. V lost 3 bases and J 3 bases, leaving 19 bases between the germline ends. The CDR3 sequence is CASSWEDRVEGYEQYV. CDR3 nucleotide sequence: TGCGCCAGCAGCTGGGAGGACCGCGTTGAAGGCTACGAGCAGTACGTC.